This TCR beta chain is from a study of T cell responses to AZD1222 COVID-19 vaccine. This table comes from immunoSEQ multiplex PCR, and its TCRdb copy is limited to in-frame clones, with some not included. This repertoire shows some 120,000 clones, approximately 90% found once; its top ten account for approximately 1.5%. The CDR3 sequence is 13 residues long. Germline assignment: CDR1 MDHEN and CDR2 SYDVKM. The ends were cut back, 6 bases at V and 5 bases at J, with 13 bases in the middle. General study findings and limits: None of the repertoires were sampled until the peak T cell response had passed. Researchers report vaccine-associated CD4 TCRs spanning spike, with dominance at 160-218 and 743-854.

As for this clone: What it binds is unknown.

This rearrangement joins TRBV28 to TRBJ1-1, with D possibly TRBD1 on 6 matching bases. This TCR came from an adult in good health. The sequenced sample was peripheral blood, obtained on day 0 of AZD1222 vaccination. CDR3 loop: CASRTTGGTEAFF. The CDR3, as DNA: TGTGCCAGCAGGACGACAGGAGGTACTGAAGCTTTCTTT. The full variable domain, rest sourced from reference TRBV28 and TRBJ1-1, is DVKVTQSSRYLVKRTGEKVFLECVQDMDHENMFWYRQDPGLGLRLIYFSYDVKMKEKGDIPEGYSVSREKKERFSLILESASTNQTSMYLCASRTTGGTEAFFGQGTRLTVV.